This is a list of T cell receptor beta chains from one sample in a study of blood T cell repertoires in COVID-19. Using immunoSEQ multiplex PCR, the repertoire was profiled, and TCRdb retains in-frame clones only, with some absent. The table lists about 120,000 clones, about two thirds of them singletons, with more than 0.8% in the top ten. The sample taken for sequencing was peripheral blood. These receptors were collected from a human donor with acute or convalescent COVID-19. The donor label of this sample is uncertain. The CDR3 runs from the conserved cysteine through the conserved F or W. Each record gives: V gene, J gene, CDR3 protein.

v_call: TRBV7-2; j_call: TRBJ2-5; cdr3_aa: CASSLVAGSRETQYF
v_call: TRBV7-8; j_call: TRBJ2-2; cdr3_aa: CASSKNNPLNTGELFF
v_call: TRBV19; j_call: TRBJ2-2; cdr3_aa: CASSWGQGFGELFF
v_call: TRBV29-1; j_call: TRBJ1-3; cdr3_aa: CAAGGTSGNTIYF
v_call: TRBV4-1; j_call: TRBJ1-2; cdr3_aa: CASSQNDIRQGGGYTF
v_call: TRBV7-9; j_call: TRBJ1-4; cdr3_aa: CASTGTGSTNEKLFF
v_call: TRBV5-1; j_call: TRBJ2-7; cdr3_aa: CASSLGHLAGATYEQYF
v_call: TRBV12-5; j_call: TRBJ1-4; cdr3_aa: CASGLGISATNEKLFF
v_call: TRBV6-5; j_call: TRBJ2-5; cdr3_aa: CASSEQGTETQYF
v_call: TRBV7-3; j_call: TRBJ2-1; cdr3_aa: CASSRLTGATYNEQFF
v_call: TRBV24-1; j_call: TRBJ2-2; cdr3_aa: CATSDWRASNTGELFF
v_call: TRBV5-1; j_call: TRBJ2-3; cdr3_aa: CASGPHAGSTDTQYF
v_call: TRBV2; j_call: TRBJ1-4; cdr3_aa: CASSESWREKLFF
v_call: TRBV5-4; j_call: TRBJ1-2; cdr3_aa: CASSQQGAYGYTF
v_call: TRBV11-3; j_call: TRBJ2-2; cdr3_aa: CASSPRAGTGELFF
v_call: TRBV6-5; j_call: TRBJ1-6; cdr3_aa: CASRGRHSPLHF
v_call: TRBV24-1; j_call: TRBJ1-2; cdr3_aa: CATSDPRRTGSGYTF
v_call: TRBV18; j_call: TRBJ2-3; cdr3_aa: CASSPPTRTDTQYF
v_call: TRBV3-1/TRBV3-2; j_call: TRBJ2-3; cdr3_aa: CASSHNRGGFADTQYF
v_call: TRBV5-6; j_call: TRBJ1-1; cdr3_aa: CASSPGTGNTEAFF
v_call: TRBV6-5; j_call: TRBJ1-6; cdr3_aa: CASSYAAEALHF
v_call: TRBV5-1; j_call: TRBJ2-5; cdr3_aa: CASSVGQGVGARETQYF
v_call: TRBV7-8; j_call: TRBJ2-3; cdr3_aa: CASSEDRGRTQYF
v_call: TRBV24-1; j_call: TRBJ2-5; cdr3_aa: CATSDPGTPLGTQYF
v_call: TRBV2; j_call: TRBJ2-1; cdr3_aa: CASSGQGGNEQFF
v_call: TRBV27; j_call: TRBJ2-2; cdr3_aa: CASRTGQVGELFF
v_call: TRBV20-1; j_call: TRBJ2-1; cdr3_aa: CSLYGGGEQFF
v_call: TRBV6-6; j_call: TRBJ1-4; cdr3_aa: CASSKQGWDEKLFF
v_call: TRBV19; j_call: TRBJ2-3; cdr3_aa: CASSIRTGDTDTQYF
v_call: TRBV24-1; j_call: TRBJ2-2; cdr3_aa: CATSAHDLRDTGELFF
v_call: TRBV25-1; j_call: TRBJ1-2; cdr3_aa: CASSFRDREDGYTF
v_call: TRBV2; j_call: TRBJ1-1; cdr3_aa: CASNYRGRNTEAFF